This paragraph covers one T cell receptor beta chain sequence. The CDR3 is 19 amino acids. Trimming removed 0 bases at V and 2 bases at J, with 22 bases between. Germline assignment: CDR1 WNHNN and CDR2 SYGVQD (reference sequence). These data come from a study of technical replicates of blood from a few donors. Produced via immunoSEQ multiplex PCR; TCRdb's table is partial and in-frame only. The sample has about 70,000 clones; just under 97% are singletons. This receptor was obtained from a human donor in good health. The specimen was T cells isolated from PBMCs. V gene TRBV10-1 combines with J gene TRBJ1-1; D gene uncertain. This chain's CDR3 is CASSESPDSLEAKNTEAFF. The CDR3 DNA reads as TGCGCCAGCAGTGAGTCGCCGGACTCGCTAGAGGCGAAAAACACTGAAGCTTTCTTT.